The 27 T cell receptor beta chains in this list originate from one sample, sequenced in a study of cytomegalovirus exposure and HLA in healthy donors. The PCR contained 60 Vbeta and 13 Jbeta primers. Clones were sequenced by immunoSEQ multiplex PCR, and TCRdb holds only the in-frame ones, with some missing. Among roughly 200,000 clones listed, approximately 83% were seen once. Sequenced material: PBMCs. The receptor set was obtained from a boy under 10 years old in good health and CMV-seronegative.

This clone was observed a few times. The chain is built from TRBV4-1 and TRBJ1-4, with a tentative D call TRBD1 (6 bases). The germline V gene has CDR1 MGHRA and CDR2 YSYEKL. Trimming removed 1 base from V and 8 bases from J, with 17 bases in between. The CDR3 is 16 amino acids. The CDR3 coding sequence is TGCGCCAGCAGCCAAGTCACTAACAGGGTTGGCGAAAAACTGTTTTTT. It encodes CASSQVTNRVGEKLFF.

The chain carries TRBV27 and TRBJ2-4, with TRBD2 identical over 7 bases. The germline gives CDR1 MNHEY, CDR2 SMNVEV (reference sequence). J was trimmed by 6 bases and V by 1 base; bases with no gene match: 6. The CDR3 extends over 15 amino acids. CDR3 region: CASSLYSGGRNIQYF. The CDR3 DNA reads TGTGCCAGCAGTTTATACTCGGGAGGTCGAAACATTCAGTACTTC.

The chain is built from TRBV5-8 and TRBJ1-4, with TRBD1 as a possible D gene (6 bases). The ends were cut back, 0 bases at V and 5 bases at J, with 11 bases in the middle. Germline values: CDR1 SGHTS, CDR2 YDEGEE. The CDR3 extends over 15 amino acids. The CDR3 nucleotides read TGTGCCAGCAGCTTGGCTAGGACAGTAAATGAAAAACTGTTTTTT. Translation: CASSLARTVNEKLFF.

The chain joins TRBV4-1 to TRBJ2-1; perhaps TRBD2 as D (5 bases). Germline CDR1 MGHRA, CDR2 YSYEKL. V shed 4 bases and J shed 3 bases, with 16 bases lying between them. This CDR3 comprises 16 residues. CDR3 protein: CASSPPPSGLYNEQFF. For the CDR3, the DNA is TGCGCCAGCAGCCCCCCACCCAGCGGACTCTACAATGAGCAGTTCTTC.

V is TRBV18 and J is TRBJ2-2; 10 nucleotides line up with TRBD1. Germline trimming cut 3 bases from V and 0 bases from J; bases unmatched to any gene: 4. CDR1 and CDR2 (germline): KGHSH, LQKENI. CDR3 length: 17 residues. The CDR3 coding sequence is TGTGCCAGCTCACCGAGGGACAGGGGAGCGAACACCGGGGAGCTGTTTTTT. Amino acid sequence: CASSPRDRGANTGELFF.

The chain combines TRBV19 with TRBJ1-5; possible D gene TRBD1, 5 bases. Trimming stripped 5 bases from V and 2 bases from J, with 13 bases between. CDR1 is LNHDA and CDR2 is SQIVND in the germline V gene (reference sequence). This CDR3 region has 15 residues. The CDR3 region is CASSAKAGGNQPQHF. The DNA of the CDR3 is TGTGCCAGTAGTGCCAAAGCGGGGGGCAATCAGCCCCAGCATTTT.

The chain combines TRBV10-3 with TRBJ2-1, with TRBD2 identical over 13 bases. CDR3 length: 18 amino acids. Germline CDR1 and CDR2: ENHRY and SYGVKD. V dropped 4 bases and J dropped 8; count of bases not matched to a gene: 14. DNA of the CDR3: TGTGCCATCAGTGGGCGACTAGCGGGGGGCCAACCGTGGGATGAGCAGTTCTTC. It specifies CAISGRLAGGQPWDEQFF.

This sequence joins TRBV10-1 and TRBJ2-3, with 8 bases lining up with TRBD2. The CDR3 runs 14 residues. Trimming cost V 2 bases and J 7 bases; bases outside gene matches: 5. Germline-derived CDR1 and CDR2 are WNHNN and SYGVQD (reference sequence). CDR3 in DNA: TGCGCCAGCAGTGAGCCCGGGGGGGCGAATACGCAGTATTTT. Translation gives CASSEPGGANTQYF.

This chain links TRBV19 with TRBJ1-5, with 12 bases matching TRBD1. The CDR3 extends over 16 amino acids. CDR1 is LNHDA, CDR2 SQIVND, per germline (reference sequence). Unmatched junction bases numbered 9, after V lost 5 bases and J lost 7 bases. CDR3 DNA sequence: TGTGCCAGTAGTCAAACCGGGACAGGGGGCAGACAGCCCCAGCATTTT. Its protein product is CASSQTGTGGRQPQHF.

This clone has just one count. The J gene is TRBJ1-1, the V gene TRBV21-1; the table assigns TRBD1, which was not confirmed against the DNA. TRBV21-1 is classified as a pseudogene. The CDR3 is 16 amino acids. DNA of the CDR3: TGTGCCAGCAGCAAAGCGCTCCCAGGGGGCGTCGGTGAAGCTTTCTTT. Protein product: CASSKALPGGVGEAFF.

The chain joins TRBV19 to TRBJ2-1, with 7 positions matching TRBD2. The CDR3 is 13 residues long. CDR1 and CDR2 (germline): LNHDA, SQIVND (reference sequence). The CDR3 spells CTPCPTSTNEQFF. The DNA for the CDR3 is TGTACCCCATGCCCGACTAGCACCAATGAGCAGTTCTTC.

This chain uses TRBV4-1 with TRBJ2-5, with TRBD2 matching 12 bases. The CDR3 consists of 16 residues. V gave up 1 base and J gave up 4 bases; unmatched junction bases: 4. Germline loops: CDR1 MGHRA, CDR2 YSYEKL. CDR3 sequence (DNA): TGCGCCAGCAGCCAAGCAGAGACTAGCGGGAGAGAGACCCAGTACTTC. It encodes CASSQAETSGRETQYF.

Only a few counts were recorded for this clone. The chain employs TRBV6-6 and TRBJ1-2, with no clear D. Germline V gene data show CDR1 as MNHNY and CDR2 as SVGAGI (reference sequence). Deletions cut 8 bases from V and 0 bases from J, with 4 bases between. The CDR3 sequence is 11 residues long. The CDR3 coding sequence is TGTGCCAGCTATGCTAACTATGGCTACACCTTC. Translation: CASYANYGYTF.

V usage is TRBV7-9 and J usage is TRBJ2-1, with TRBD1 identical over 9 bases. CDR1 is SEHNR and CDR2 is FQNEAQ in the germline V gene (reference sequence). Unmatched junction bases numbered 7, after V lost 5 bases and J lost 8 bases. The CDR3 runs to 14 residues. The CDR3 spells CASSPGQGLHEQFF. CDR3 sequence (DNA): TGTGCCAGCAGCCCGGGACAGGGTTTGCATGAGCAGTTCTTC.

The V gene is TRBV5-6, the J gene TRBJ1-2, with TRBD1 as a possible D gene (6 bases). Per the germline V gene, CDR1 is SGHDT and CDR2 is YYEEEE. Deletions cut 0 bases from V and 6 bases from J, with 9 bases between. This CDR3 contains 13 residues. This chain's CDR3 is CASSLVGQHGYTF. CDR3 sequence (DNA): TGTGCCAGCAGCTTGGTAGGACAGCATGGCTACACCTTC. The complete variable domain, with remaining parts taken from reference TRBV5-6 and TRBJ1-2, reads DAGVTQSPTHLIKTRGQQVTLRCSPKSGHDTVSWYQQALGQGPQFIFQYYEEEERQRGNFPDRFSGHQFPNYSSELNVNALLLGDSALYLCASSLVGQHGYTFGSGTRLTVV.

The V and J genes are TRBV4-1 and TRBJ1-6, with D tentatively TRBD1 (5 bases). CDR3 length equals 15 residues. V shed 1 base and J shed 6 bases, with 10 bases lying between them. Looked up from germline, CDR1 is MGHRA and CDR2 is YSYEKL. CDR3 coding DNA: TGCGCCAGCAGCCAAGGTGGGGCGACTAATTCACCCCTCCACTTT. Amino acids: CASSQGGATNSPLHF.

This clone appeared a few times. The V and J genes are TRBV30 and TRBJ1-5; tentatively, D is TRBD1 (5 bases). Germline assignment: CDR1 GTSNPN and CDR2 SVGIG (reference sequence). The CDR3 is made up of 15 amino acids. V lost 4 bases, J lost 2 bases, and 15 bases lay in between. CDR3 in DNA: TGTGCCTGGATGCCGTCAGGGTTGGGCAATCAGCCCCAGCATTTT. The encoded protein is CAWMPSGLGNQPQHF.

The chain couples TRBV19 to TRBJ2-7, with D possibly matching TRBD1 (5 bases). The CDR3 covers 13 residues. V lost 5 bases and J 5 bases, leaving 13 bases between the germline ends. Germline V gene lookup returns CDR1 LNHDA and CDR2 SQIVND (reference sequence). The CDR3 bases are TGTGCCAGTAGTCCCAGGGCGACGGACGAGCAGTACTTC. As protein: CASSPRATDEQYF.

This clone was recorded a few times. One end of the junction does not line up with germline, which may come from a read error. The CDR3 nucleotides read TGTGCCAGCAGCTTAGGCCGGACGGGGGGTGGGGGCTTC. As protein: CASSLGRTGGGGF. The rearrangement joins TRBV13 to TRBJ2-7, with 7 bases lining up with TRBD2. In germline, CDR1 is PRHDT, CDR2 FYEKMQ (reference sequence). The CDR3 contains 13 residues. Full variable domain (remainder filled in from reference TRBV13 and TRBJ2-7): AAGVIQSPRHLIKEKRETATLKCYPIPRHDTVYWYQQGPGQDPQFLISFYEKMQSDKGSIPDRFSAQQFSDYHSELNMSSLELGDSALYFCASSLGRTGGGGFGPGTRLTVT.

The CDR3 loop reads CASSFSSGPQETQYF. DNA for the CDR3: TGTGCCAGCAGCTTTTCCAGCGGGCCACAAGAGACCCAGTACTTC. The V call is TRBV5-4, the J call TRBJ2-5, with TRBD2 as a possible D gene (6 bases). The germline CDR1 and CDR2 sequences are SGHNT and YYREEE (reference sequence). Trimming stripped 2 bases from V and 2 bases from J, with 13 bases between. CDR3 length: 15 residues.

J is TRBJ1-6 and V is TRBV27; 7 bases are a match to TRBD1. The CDR3 covers 13 residues. Germline V CDR1 and CDR2: MNHEY, SMNVEV (reference sequence). The trim removed 6 bases at V and 9 bases at J, leaving 5 bases unmatched. The CDR3 DNA follows: TGTGCCAGCAGATACTCAGGGGGTTCACCCCTCCACTTT. Protein product: CASRYSGGSPLHF.

The V and J genes are TRBV7-9 and TRBJ1-1; 7 bases fit TRBD1. CDR3 length: 14 amino acids. Germline trimming cut 1 base from V and 8 bases from J; bases unmatched to any gene: 7. The germline V gene encodes CDR1 SEHNR and CDR2 FQNEAQ (reference sequence). CDR3 residues: CASSLVRPGQEAFF. DNA of the CDR3: TGTGCCAGCAGCTTAGTTAGACCGGGACAGGAAGCTTTCTTT.

The genes are TRBV7-8 and TRBJ2-5; D may be TRBD2 (5 bases). TRBJ2-7 matches the DNA end more closely, so the J call is doubtful. CDR1 is SGHVS, CDR2 FQNEAQ, per germline. The CDR3 runs 15 residues. The CDR3 loop reads CASGPRARSFYEQYF. The CDR3 coding sequence is TGTGCCAGCGGACCGAGGGCCAGGAGCTTCTACGAGCAGTACTTC.

This clone was picked up one time. Written as DNA, the CDR3 is TGTGCCAGCAGTTTTAACAGGGTCTCTGGAAACACCATATATTTT. Its protein is CASSFNRVSGNTIYF. The chain uses TRBV6-5 and TRBJ1-3; D is perhaps TRBD1 (6 bases). Deletions cut 4 bases from V and 0 bases from J, with 10 bases between. Germline CDR1 and CDR2: MNHEY and SVGAGI. CDR3 size: 15 residues.

The chain recombines TRBV5-8 with TRBJ2-7, with 10 bases aligning to TRBD1. The germline gives CDR1 SGHTS, CDR2 YDEGEE. V shed 7 bases, J shed 5 bases, and the junction held 12 bases outside the gene matches. There are 15 residues in the CDR3. The chain's CDR3 is CASRWPIGTGDEQYF. The CDR3 DNA is TGTGCCAGCCGATGGCCCATCGGGACAGGGGACGAGCAGTACTTC.

This sequence joins TRBV5-1 and TRBJ1-2, with 8 nucleotides matching TRBD1. V trimming: 4 bases; J trimming: 6 bases; junction bases outside the gene matches: 5. Germline V CDR1 and CDR2: SGHRS, YFSETQ. This CDR3 spans 13 amino acids. This CDR3 reads CASSLTGAHGYTF. CDR3 bases: TGCGCCAGCAGCCTGACAGGGGCTCATGGCTACACCTTC. The complete variable domain, with remaining parts taken from reference TRBV5-1 and TRBJ1-2, reads KAGVTQTPRYLIKTRGQQVTLSCSPISGHRSVSWYQQTPGQGLQFLFEYFSETQRNKGNFPGRFSGRQFSNSRSEMNVSTLELGDSALYLCASSLTGAHGYTFGSGTRLTVV.

This clone appeared once. The rearrangement links TRBV6-5 to TRBJ1-1, with D possibly being TRBD1 (5 bases). Looked up from germline, CDR1 is MNHEY and CDR2 is SVGAGI. This CDR3 has 15 amino acids. The V end lost 5 bases, the J end lost 4 bases, and 17 bases lay between the germline ends. CDR3 DNA: TGTGCCAGCAGTAATGGGGGGGAGGGTCTCACTGAAGCTTTCTTT. Translated, it gives CASSNGGEGLTEAFF.